These 12 T cell receptor beta chains were sequenced from one sample in a study of shared clonotypes between healthy human individuals. The table came from immunoSEQ multiplex PCR; TCRdb's copy has only in-frame clones and leaves some out. The sample yields hundreds of thousands of clones, 87% seen once. Sequenced material: memory CD8+ T cells sorted from blood. Subset indicated: CD45RO+ cells pooled with CCR7-negative TemRA cells. These TCRs come from a man aged 18 to 30 in good health.

The V and J genes are TRBV5-6 and TRBJ2-7, with a possible D match to TRBD2 (5 bases). Trimming cost V 1 base and J 5 bases, with 10 bases left between them. CDR1 is SGHDT and CDR2 is YYEEEE in the germline V gene. The CDR3 consists of 13 residues. CDR3 sequence: CASSLYMGDEQYF. For the CDR3, the DNA is TGTGCCAGCAGCTTGTACATGGGAGACGAGCAGTACTTC.

The CDR3, as DNA: TGTGCCAGCTCACCATCTTATGGTAGCGAGGCCTACGAGCAGTACTTC. This codes for CASSPSYGSEAYEQYF. This rearrangement joins TRBV18 to TRBJ2-7, with D possibly TRBD2 on 5 matching bases. Germline assignment: CDR1 KGHSH and CDR2 LQKENI. The CDR3 consists of 16 residues. V gave up 2 bases and J gave up 2 bases, with 16 bases separating them.

About this clone itself: A much larger clone is a single base away; this may be a read error. The V call is TRBV7-6, the J call TRBJ2-2; D uncertain. This CDR3 is built from 11 residues. V dropped 2 bases and J dropped 5 bases, with 0 bases sitting between them. Germline V gives CDR1 SGHVS, CDR2 FNYEAQ. The CDR3 DNA is TGTGCCAGCAGCTTAACCGGGGAGCTGTTTTTT. It encodes CASSLTGELFF.

The genes are TRBV9 and TRBJ2-7, with a possible D match to TRBD1 (6 bases). Germline values: CDR1 SGDLS, CDR2 YYNGEE. Trimming removed 4 bases from V and 7 bases from J, with 21 bases in between. CDR3 length: 15 residues. The CDR3 region has the DNA TGTGCCAGCAGCTTAGAGACAGGAGAGATTGGGGAGCAGTACTTC. Protein: CASSLETGEIGEQYF.

The CDR3 bases are TGTGCCAGCAGCAAAGCCCCTGGAGGGTCGGAGACCCAGTACTTC. As protein: CASSKAPGGSETQYF. V is TRBV7-9 and J is TRBJ2-5, with D possibly being TRBD2 (6 bases). V shed 5 bases and J shed 5 bases, with 18 bases lying between them. The CDR3 runs to 15 residues. Germline loops: CDR1 SEHNR, CDR2 FQNEAQ (reference sequence).

This clone was seen a single time. The J gene is TRBJ2-7, the V gene TRBV7-2; D unclear. Germline V gene lookup returns CDR1 SGHTA and CDR2 FQGNSA. CDR3 length: 15 amino acids. The V end lost 1 base, the J end lost 2 bases, and 12 bases lay between the germline ends. CDR3 amino acids: CASSLGVGIAYEQYF. CDR3 nucleotide sequence: TGTGCCAGCAGCTTAGGCGTGGGAATAGCCTACGAGCAGTACTTC.

V is TRBV5-6 and J is TRBJ2-7; no definite D call. Trimming took 3 bases from V and 7 from J, leaving 8 bases between them. CDR3 length: 11 residues. Germline V CDR1 and CDR2: SGHDT, YYEEEE. For the CDR3, the DNA is TGTGCCAGCAGCTCGTCCTGGGAGCAGTACTTC. It yields the protein CASSSSWEQYF. Full variable domain (outside the CDR3, taken from reference TRBV5-6 and TRBJ2-7): DAGVTQSPTHLIKTRGQQVTLRCSPKSGHDTVSWYQQALGQGPQFIFQYYEEEERQRGNFPDRFSGHQFPNYSSELNVNALLLGDSALYLCASSSSWEQYFGPGTRLTVT.

V usage is TRBV27 and J usage is TRBJ2-2, with 8 bases matching TRBD1. This CDR3 spans 18 amino acids. Germline loops: CDR1 MNHEY, CDR2 SMNVEV (reference sequence). V dropped 5 bases and J dropped 1; count of bases not matched to a gene: 12. The CDR3 spells CASSPTRWTGKNTGELFF. In DNA form, the CDR3 reads TGTGCCAGCAGTCCAACCCGTTGGACAGGGAAGAACACCGGGGAGCTGTTTTTT.

This clone has just a few counts. Different DNA sequences within this sample yield the same CDR3. This chain connects TRBV9 to TRBJ1-6; 10 bases fit TRBD1. The trim removed 4 bases at V and 8 bases at J, leaving 6 bases unmatched. The CDR3 covers 15 residues. Germline CDR1 reads SGDLS; CDR2 reads YYNGEE. This CDR3 reads CASSFSGTGDSPLHF. CDR3 nucleotides: TGTGCCAGCAGCTTCTCCGGGACAGGGGATTCACCCCTCCACTTT. Looking up the rest from reference TRBV9 and TRBJ1-6 gives the full variable domain: DSGVTQTPKHLITATGQRVTLRCSPRSGDLSVYWYQQSLDQGLQFLIQYYNGEERAKGNILERFSAQQFPDLHSELNLSSLELGDSALYFCASSFSGTGDSPLHFGNGTRLTVT.

The rearrangement uses TRBV5-8 and TRBJ1-6, with unresolved D. Germline values: CDR1 SGHTS, CDR2 YDEGEE. CDR3 length equals 13 residues. The V gene lost 3 bases and the J gene lost 9 bases, with 10 bases spanning the gap. The CDR3 region is CASSYGVGSPLHF. The CDR3, as DNA: TGTGCCAGCAGCTATGGGGTGGGTTCACCCCTCCACTTT.

The chain uses TRBV7-8 and TRBJ1-5; unclear D gene. The length of the CDR3 is 14 residues. The germline V gene encodes CDR1 SGHVS and CDR2 FQNEAQ. V was cut by 7 bases and J by 6 bases, with 16 bases left in between. CDR3 sequence: CASTLTVSRQPQHF. The CDR3 nucleotides are TGTGCCAGCACCCTGACGGTTTCTCGTCAGCCCCAGCATTTT.

CDR3 nucleotides: TGTGCCAGCAGCATGGGTTGGGGTGAGCAGTTCTTC. Residues: CASSMGWGEQFF. This chain connects TRBV7-9 to TRBJ2-1; D gene ambiguous. CDR3 size: 12 residues. Germline V CDR1 and CDR2: SEHNR, FQNEAQ (reference sequence). Trimming left V 5 bases short and J 9 bases short, with 11 bases between.